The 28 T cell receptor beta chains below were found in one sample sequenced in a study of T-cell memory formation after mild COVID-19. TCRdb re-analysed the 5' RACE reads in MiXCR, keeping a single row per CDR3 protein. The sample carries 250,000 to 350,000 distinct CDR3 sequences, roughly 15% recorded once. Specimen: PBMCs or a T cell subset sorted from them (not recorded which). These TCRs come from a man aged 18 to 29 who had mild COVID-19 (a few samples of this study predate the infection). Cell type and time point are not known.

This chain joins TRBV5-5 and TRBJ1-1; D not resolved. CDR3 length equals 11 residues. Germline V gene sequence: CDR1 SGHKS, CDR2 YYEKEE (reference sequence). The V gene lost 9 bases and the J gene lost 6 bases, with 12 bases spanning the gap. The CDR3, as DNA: TGTGCCATCGTGGGGAGCCCTGAAGCTTTCTTT. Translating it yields CAIVGSPEAFF.

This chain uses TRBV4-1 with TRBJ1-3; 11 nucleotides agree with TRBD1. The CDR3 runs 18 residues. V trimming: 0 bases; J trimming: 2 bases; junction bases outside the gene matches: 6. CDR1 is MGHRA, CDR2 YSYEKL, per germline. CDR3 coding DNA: TGCGCCAGCAGCCAAGAACCCCTGGACAGGGGGCCTGGAAACACCATATATTTT. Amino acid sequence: CASSQEPLDRGPGNTIYF.

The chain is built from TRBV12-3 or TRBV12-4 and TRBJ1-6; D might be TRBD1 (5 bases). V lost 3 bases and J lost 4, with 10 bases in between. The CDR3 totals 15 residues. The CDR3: CASSLEWGYNSPLHF. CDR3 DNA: TGTGCCAGCAGTTTGGAGTGGGGGTATAATTCACCCCTCCACTTT.

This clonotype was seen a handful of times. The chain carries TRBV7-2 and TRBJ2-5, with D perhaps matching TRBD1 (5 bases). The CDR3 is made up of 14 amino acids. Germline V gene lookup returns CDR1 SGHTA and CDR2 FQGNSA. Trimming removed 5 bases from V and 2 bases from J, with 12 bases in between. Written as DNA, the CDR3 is TGTGCCAGCAGCCCAAGACAGCTACAAGAGACCCAGTACTTC. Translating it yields CASSPRQLQETQYF.

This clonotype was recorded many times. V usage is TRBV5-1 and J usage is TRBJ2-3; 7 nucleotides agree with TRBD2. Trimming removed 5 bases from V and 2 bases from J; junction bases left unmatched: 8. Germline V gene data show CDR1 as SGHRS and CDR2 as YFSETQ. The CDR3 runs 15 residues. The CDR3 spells CASRPFGGVTDTQYF. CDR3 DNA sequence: TGCGCCAGCAGACCTTTTGGGGGGGTCACAGATACGCAGTATTTT.

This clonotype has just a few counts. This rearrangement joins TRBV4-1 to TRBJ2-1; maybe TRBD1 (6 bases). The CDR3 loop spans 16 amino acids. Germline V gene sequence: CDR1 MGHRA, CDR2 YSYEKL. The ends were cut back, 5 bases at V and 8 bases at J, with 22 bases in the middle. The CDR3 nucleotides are TGCGCCAGCAGCATGGGAAGGGGGTCGACGGCGGATGAGCAGTTCTTC. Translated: CASSMGRGSTADEQFF.

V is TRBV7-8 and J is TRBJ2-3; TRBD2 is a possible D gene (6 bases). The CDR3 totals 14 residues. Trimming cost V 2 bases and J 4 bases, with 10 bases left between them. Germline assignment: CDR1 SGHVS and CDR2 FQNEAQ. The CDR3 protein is CASSLRLDPDTQYF. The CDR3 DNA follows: TGTGCCAGCAGCTTACGACTAGATCCAGATACGCAGTATTTT.

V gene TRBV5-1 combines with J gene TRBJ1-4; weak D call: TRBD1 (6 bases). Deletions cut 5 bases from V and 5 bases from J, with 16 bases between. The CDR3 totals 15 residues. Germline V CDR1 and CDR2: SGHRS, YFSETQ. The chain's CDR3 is CASRPRGTSNEKLFF. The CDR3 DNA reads TGCGCCAGCAGACCCCGGGGGACATCGAATGAAAAACTGTTTTTT.

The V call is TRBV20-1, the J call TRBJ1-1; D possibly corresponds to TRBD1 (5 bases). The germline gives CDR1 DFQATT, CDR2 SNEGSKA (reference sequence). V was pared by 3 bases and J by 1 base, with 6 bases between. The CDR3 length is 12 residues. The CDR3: CSASRANTEAFF. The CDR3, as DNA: TGCAGTGCTAGCAGGGCGAACACTGAAGCTTTCTTT.

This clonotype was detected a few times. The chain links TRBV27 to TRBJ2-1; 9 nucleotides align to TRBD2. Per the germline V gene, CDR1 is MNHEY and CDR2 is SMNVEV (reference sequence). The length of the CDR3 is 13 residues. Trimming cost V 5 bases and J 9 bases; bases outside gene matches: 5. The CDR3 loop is CASSGLAGTEQFF. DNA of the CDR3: TGTGCCAGCAGTGGCCTAGCGGGGACTGAGCAGTTCTTC.

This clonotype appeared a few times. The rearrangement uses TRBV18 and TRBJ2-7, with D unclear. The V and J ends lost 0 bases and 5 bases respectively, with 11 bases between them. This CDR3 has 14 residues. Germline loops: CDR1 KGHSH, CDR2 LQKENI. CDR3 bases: TGTGCCAGCTCACCACCGGTGGCCCGTCACGAGCAGTACTTC. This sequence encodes CASSPPVARHEQYF.

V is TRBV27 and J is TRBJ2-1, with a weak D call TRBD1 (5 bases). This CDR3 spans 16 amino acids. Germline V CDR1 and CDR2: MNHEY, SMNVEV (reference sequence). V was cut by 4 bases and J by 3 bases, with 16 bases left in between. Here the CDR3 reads CASSSDSNPNYNEQFF. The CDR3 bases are TGTGCCAGCAGTTCTGACAGTAATCCTAACTACAATGAGCAGTTCTTC.

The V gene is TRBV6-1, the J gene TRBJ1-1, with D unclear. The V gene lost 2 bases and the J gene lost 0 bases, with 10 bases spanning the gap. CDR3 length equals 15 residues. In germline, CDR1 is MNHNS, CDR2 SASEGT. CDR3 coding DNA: TGTGCCAGCAGTGAACCCAGGTACATGAACACTGAAGCTTTCTTT. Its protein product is CASSEPRYMNTEAFF.

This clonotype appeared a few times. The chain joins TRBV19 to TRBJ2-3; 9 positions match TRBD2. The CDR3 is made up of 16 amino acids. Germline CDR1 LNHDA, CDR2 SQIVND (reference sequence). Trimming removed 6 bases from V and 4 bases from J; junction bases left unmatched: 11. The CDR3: CASRGWPSGASDTQYF. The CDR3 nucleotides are TGTGCCAGTAGGGGATGGCCTAGCGGGGCGTCAGATACGCAGTATTTT. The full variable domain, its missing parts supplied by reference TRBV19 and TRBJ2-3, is DGGITQSPKYLFRKEGQNVTLSCEQNLNHDAMYWYRQDPGQGLRLIYYSQIVNDFQKGDIAEGYSVSREKKESFPLTVTSAQKNPTAFYLCASRGWPSGASDTQYFGPGTRLTVL.

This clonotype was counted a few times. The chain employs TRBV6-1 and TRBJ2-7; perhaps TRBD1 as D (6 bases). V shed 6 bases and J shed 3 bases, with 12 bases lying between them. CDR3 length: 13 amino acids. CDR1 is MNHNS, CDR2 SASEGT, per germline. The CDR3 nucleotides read TGTGCCAGCAGGATACAGGGCGACTACGAGCAGTACGTC. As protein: CASRIQGDYEQYV.

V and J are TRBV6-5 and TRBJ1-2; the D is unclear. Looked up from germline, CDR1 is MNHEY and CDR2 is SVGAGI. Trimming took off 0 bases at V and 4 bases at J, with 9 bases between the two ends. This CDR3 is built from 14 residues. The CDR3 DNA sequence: TGTGCCAGCAGTTACTCTATTGGTTCCTATGGCTACACCTTC. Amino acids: CASSYSIGSYGYTF.

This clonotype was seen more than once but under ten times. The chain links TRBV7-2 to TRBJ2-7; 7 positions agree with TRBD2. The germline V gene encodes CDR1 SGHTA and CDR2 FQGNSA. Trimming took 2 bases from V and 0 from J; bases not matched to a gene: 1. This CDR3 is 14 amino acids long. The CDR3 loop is CASSLWDYSYEQYF. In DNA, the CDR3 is TGTGCCAGCAGCTTATGGGACTACTCCTACGAGCAGTACTTC.

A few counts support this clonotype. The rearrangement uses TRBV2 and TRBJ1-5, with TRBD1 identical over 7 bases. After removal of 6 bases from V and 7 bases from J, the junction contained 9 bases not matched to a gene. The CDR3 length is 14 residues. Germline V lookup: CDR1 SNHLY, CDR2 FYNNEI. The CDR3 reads CASRKTGVGQPQHF. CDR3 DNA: TGTGCCAGCAGGAAAACAGGGGTGGGGCAGCCCCAGCATTTT.

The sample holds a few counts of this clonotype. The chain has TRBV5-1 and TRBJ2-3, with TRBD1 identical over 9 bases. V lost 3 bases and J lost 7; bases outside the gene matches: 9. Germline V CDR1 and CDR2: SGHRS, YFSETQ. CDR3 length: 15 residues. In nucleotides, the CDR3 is TGCGCCAGCAGCTGGGGGACAGGGCCTAGTAATACGCAGTATTTT. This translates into CASSWGTGPSNTQYF.

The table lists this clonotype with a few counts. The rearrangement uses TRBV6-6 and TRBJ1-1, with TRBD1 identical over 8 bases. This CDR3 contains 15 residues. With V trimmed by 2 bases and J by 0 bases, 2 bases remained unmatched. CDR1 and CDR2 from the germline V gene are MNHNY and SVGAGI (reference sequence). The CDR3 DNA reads TGTGCCAGCAGTTACCCCAGGGGGCTGAACACTGAAGCTTTCTTT. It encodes CASSYPRGLNTEAFF.

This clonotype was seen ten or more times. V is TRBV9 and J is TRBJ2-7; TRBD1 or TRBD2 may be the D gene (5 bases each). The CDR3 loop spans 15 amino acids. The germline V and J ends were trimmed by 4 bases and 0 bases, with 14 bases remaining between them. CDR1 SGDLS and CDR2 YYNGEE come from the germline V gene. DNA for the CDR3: TGTGCCAGCAGCATCCGGGACGTGAGCTCCTACGAGCAGTACTTC. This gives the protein CASSIRDVSSYEQYF. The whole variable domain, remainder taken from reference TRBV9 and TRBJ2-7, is DSGVTQTPKHLITATGQRVTLRCSPRSGDLSVYWYQQSLDQGLQFLIQYYNGEERAKGNILERFSAQQFPDLHSELNLSSLELGDSALYFCASSIRDVSSYEQYFGPGTRLTVT.

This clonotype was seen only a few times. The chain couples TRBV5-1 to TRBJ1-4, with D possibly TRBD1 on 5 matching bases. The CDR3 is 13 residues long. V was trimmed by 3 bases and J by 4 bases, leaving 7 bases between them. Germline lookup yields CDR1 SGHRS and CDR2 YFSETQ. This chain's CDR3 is CASSWTINEKLFF. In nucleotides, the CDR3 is TGCGCCAGCAGCTGGACAATTAATGAAAAACTGTTTTTT.

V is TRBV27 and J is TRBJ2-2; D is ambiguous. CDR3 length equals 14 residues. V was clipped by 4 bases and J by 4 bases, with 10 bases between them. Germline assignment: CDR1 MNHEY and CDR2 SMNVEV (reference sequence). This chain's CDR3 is CASSSLDVTGELFF. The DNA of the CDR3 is TGTGCCAGCAGTTCCCTGGACGTCACCGGGGAGCTGTTTTTT.

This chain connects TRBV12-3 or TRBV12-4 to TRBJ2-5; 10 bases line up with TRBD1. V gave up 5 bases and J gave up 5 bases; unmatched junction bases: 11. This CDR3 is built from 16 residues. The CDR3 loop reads CASSTDRGPYAETQYF. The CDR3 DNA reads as TGTGCCAGCAGTACCGACAGGGGGCCGTATGCCGAGACCCAGTACTTC.

CDR3 nucleotide sequence: TGTGCCAGCAGGGTAGGGGGGCGAAGCGGCTACACCTTC. This encodes CASRVGGRSGYTF. The chain links TRBV28 to TRBJ1-2; possible D gene TRBD1, 6 bases. The CDR3 runs 13 residues. V shed 6 bases and J shed 8 bases, with 16 bases lying between them. CDR1 MDHEN and CDR2 SYDVKM come from the germline V gene.

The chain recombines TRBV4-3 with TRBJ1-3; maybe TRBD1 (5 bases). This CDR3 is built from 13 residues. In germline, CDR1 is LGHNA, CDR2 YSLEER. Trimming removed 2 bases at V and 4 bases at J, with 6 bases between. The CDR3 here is CASSQQGGNTIYF. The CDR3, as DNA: TGCGCCAGCAGCCAACAGGGCGGAAACACCATATATTTT.

The CDR3 nucleotides read TGTGCCAGTACCCCGCGGTCCGGGCGAACCGGGGAGCTGTTTTTT. Its translation is CASTPRSGRTGELFF. This chain joins TRBV19 and TRBJ2-2; D is ambiguous. CDR1 LNHDA and CDR2 SQIVND come from the germline V gene (reference sequence). The V end lost 7 bases, the J end lost 5 bases, and 17 bases lay between the germline ends. CDR3 length: 15 amino acids. The variable domain in full, with the rest retrieved from reference TRBV19 and TRBJ2-2, is DGGITQSPKYLFRKEGQNVTLSCEQNLNHDAMYWYRQDPGQGLRLIYYSQIVNDFQKGDIAEGYSVSREKKESFPLTVTSAQKNPTAFYLCASTPRSGRTGELFFGEGSRLTVL.

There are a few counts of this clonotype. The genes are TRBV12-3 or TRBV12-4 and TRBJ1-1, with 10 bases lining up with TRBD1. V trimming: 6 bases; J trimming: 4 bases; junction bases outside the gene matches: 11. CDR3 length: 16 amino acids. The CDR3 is CASRPGGDRGATEAFF. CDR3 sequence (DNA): TGTGCCAGCAGACCCGGTGGGGACAGGGGAGCCACTGAAGCTTTCTTT.